Each of the 29 T cell receptor beta chains below was sequenced from the same sample in a study of T cell repertoires in aging, cancer and after chemotherapy. A mixed TRB-A/B primer pool amplified rearranged TRB by multiplex touch-down PCR. TCRdb ran MiXCR on the multiplex PCR reads and lists one entry per CDR3 protein. Of around 5,000 distinct CDR3 sequences listed, 20% to 25% are singletons. The template was genomic DNA from peripheral blood, not RNA. Sequences were obtained from blood. These receptors were taken from a human donor in good health. The donor label of this sample is uncertain.

This clonotype appeared a few times. The chain combines TRBV11-2 with TRBJ2-3; 9 bases fit TRBD2. V was pared by 5 bases and J by 15 bases, with 12 bases of the junction left unmatched. The CDR3 contains 13 residues. Per the germline V gene, CDR1 is SGHAT and CDR2 is FQNNGV. In DNA, the CDR3 is TGTGCCAGCAGCCCCCGTGGTAGCGGGGGCCCTTATTTT. It specifies CASSPRGSGGPYF.

This clonotype is labeled as medium-sized. The chain carries TRBV5-6 and TRBJ1-3, with D unresolved. Germline CDR1 is SGHDT and CDR2 is YYEEEE. V was trimmed by 5 bases and J by 0 bases, leaving 12 bases between them. The CDR3 covers 15 residues. Written as DNA, the CDR3 is TGTGCCAGCAGTTACAATCGGTACTCTGGAAACACCATATATTTT. It encodes CASSYNRYSGNTIYF.

This clonotype was found a few times. The rearrangement uses TRBV7-9 and TRBJ2-4; 7 nucleotides align to TRBD2. V was pared by 5 bases and J by 7 bases, with 14 bases of the junction left unmatched. The CDR3 has 16 residues. Germline CDR1 and CDR2: SEHNR and FQNEAQ (reference sequence). The CDR3 is CASSLSPYREVNIQYF. CDR3 bases: TGTGCCAGCAGCCTAAGCCCATACCGGGAGGTCAACATTCAGTACTTC.

Sample share makes this clonotype medium-sized. The chain joins TRBV18 to TRBJ2-2; 7 bases are shared with TRBD1. The CDR3 has 16 residues. V was pared by 4 bases and J by 0 bases, with 5 bases of the junction left unmatched. Germline loops: CDR1 KGHSH, CDR2 LQKENI. CDR3 region: CASSLRQGSNTGELFF. DNA of the CDR3: TGTGCCAGCTCACTCCGACAGGGCTCGAACACCGGGGAGCTGTTTTTT.

This clonotype rates as medium-sized. This chain joins TRBV15 and TRBJ2-4; weak D call: TRBD2 (7 bases). Germline lookup yields CDR1 LNHNV and CDR2 YYDKDF (reference sequence). This CDR3 comprises 12 residues. V lost 4 bases to trimming and J lost 15 bases, with 16 bases between them. CDR3 DNA sequence: TGTGCCACCAGCATACCGAGGGGGGGGATGTACTTC. Protein sequence: CATSIPRGGMYF.

About this clonotype itself: A much larger clone lies a single base off, so this may be a read error. The gene calls are TRBV6-5 and TRBJ2-3, with 11 bases fitting TRBD2. This CDR3 has 16 amino acids. In germline, CDR1 is MNHEY, CDR2 SVGAGI. CDR3 DNA: TGTGTCAGCAGTACTCATAGCGGGGGGGCCAGAGATACGCAGTATTTT. It encodes CVSSTHSGGARDTQYF.

Notes on this clonotype: This may arise from a read error, as a much more abundant clone is one base away. The chain is built from TRBV6-5 and TRBJ1-1; D gene unclear. Trimming stripped 8 bases from V and 4 bases from J, with 20 bases between. Germline V gives CDR1 MNHEY, CDR2 SVGAGI. The CDR3 length is 15 residues. The CDR3 region has the DNA TGTGCCAGCGGTTCCGCTAACTCTATGGGCACTGAAGCTTTCTTT. Its translation is CASGSANSMGTEAFF.

This clonotype turned up a few times. The chain is built from TRBV10-1 and TRBJ2-7, with TRBD2 matching 12 bases. The germline CDR1 and CDR2 sequences are WNHNN and SYGVQD (reference sequence). The trim removed 8 bases at V and 6 bases at J, leaving 8 bases unmatched. CDR3 size: 14 residues. The CDR3 region is CASAQTSGSTEQYF. The CDR3 nucleotides read TGCGCCAGCGCCCAGACTAGCGGGAGCACCGAGCAGTACTTC.

The chain employs TRBV11-2 and TRBJ2-2; possible D gene TRBD1, 5 bases. CDR1 and CDR2 (germline): SGHAT, FQNNGV. The CDR3 runs 14 residues. Trimming took off 1 base at V and 4 bases at J, with 7 bases between the two ends. For the CDR3, the DNA is TGTGCCAGCAGCTTAGGACAGAGCACCGGGGAGCTGTTTTTT. Its translation is CASSLGQSTGELFF.

By share of the sample, this clonotype is medium-sized. CDR3 sequence: CASSLEDYRTDTQYF. The DNA for the CDR3 is TGTGCCAGCAGCTTGGAGGACTACCGCACAGATACGCAGTATTTT. This chain uses TRBV5-4 with TRBJ2-3, with D perhaps TRBD2 (6 bases). Germline V CDR1 and CDR2: SGHNT, YYREEE (reference sequence). Trimming removed 0 bases from V and 1 base from J, with 9 bases in between. This CDR3 contains 15 residues.

Comment on this clonotype: This may arise from a read error, as a much more abundant clone is one base away. The chain carries TRBV5-5 and TRBJ2-2; 8 bases fit TRBD1. The ends lost 4 bases at V and 6 bases at J; junction bases unmatched: 2. The CDR3 contains 13 residues. Germline CDR1 and CDR2: SGHKS and YYEKEE (reference sequence). CDR3: CASSLQGAGELFF. The CDR3 region has the DNA TGTGCCAGCAGCCTACAGGGGGCCGGGGAGCTGTTTTTT.

Within the sample, this clonotype is medium-sized. Here the CDR3 DNA reads TGTGCCAGCAGTTTTACCAGGGATCAGCCCCAGCATTTT. Encoded protein: CASSFTRDQPQHF. The chain joins TRBV6-2 or TRBV6-3 to TRBJ1-5; D might be TRBD1 (5 bases). Germline-derived CDR1 and CDR2 are MNHEY and SVGEGT. The CDR3 extends over 13 amino acids. V lost 4 bases, J lost 5 bases, and 9 bases lay in between.

In this sample, this clonotype is medium-sized. The chain couples TRBV10-3 to TRBJ2-3, with D perhaps matching TRBD1 (5 bases). Deletions cut 2 bases from V and 2 bases from J, with 11 bases between. Germline V gene data show CDR1 as ENHRY and CDR2 as SYGVKD. The CDR3 runs to 15 residues. The CDR3 here is CAISEGQGNTDTQYF. In DNA form, the CDR3 reads TGTGCCATCAGTGAGGGTCAGGGAAACACAGATACGCAGTATTTT.

Note on this clonotype: A much larger clone differs by one base, so this may be a read error. V gene TRBV5-4 combines with J gene TRBJ2-2, with D uncertain. In germline, CDR1 is SGHNT, CDR2 YYREEE (reference sequence). The CDR3 is 16 residues long. The CDR3: CASSLGLRQSTRELFF. CDR3 in DNA: TGTGCCAGCAGCTTGGGATTGCGGCAGAGCACCCGGGAGCTGTTTTTT. Full variable domain (rest looked up from reference TRBV5-4 and TRBJ2-2): ETGVTQSPTHLIKTRGQQVTLRCSSQSGHNTVSWYQQALGQGPQFIFQYYREEENGRGNFPPRFSGLQFPNYSSELNVNALELDDSALYLCASSLGLRQSTRELFFGEGSRLTVL.

The chain is built from TRBV6-2 or TRBV6-3 and TRBJ1-2; 8 bases map to TRBD1. This CDR3 spans 15 amino acids. Germline trimming cut 6 bases from V and 5 bases from J; bases unmatched to any gene: 11. The germline V gene has CDR1 MNHEY and CDR2 SVGEGT. Here the CDR3 DNA reads TGTGCCAGCAGCCACCAGGACAGGGTCGGTTATGGCTACACCTTC. It yields the protein CASSHQDRVGYGYTF.

With regard to this clonotype: A much larger clonotype is one base distant, so this may be a read error. The CDR3 ends on some other residue instead of the conserved phenylalanine or tryptophan, so this is likely a read error. The CDR3: CAWIPGRYTGELFL. CDR3 nucleotide sequence: TGTGCCTGGATCCCGGGTCGGTACACCGGGGAGCTGTTTTTA. The J gene is TRBJ2-2, the V gene TRBV30; D is ambiguous. This CDR3 is built from 14 residues. V was trimmed by 4 bases and J by 3 bases, leaving 12 bases between them. CDR1 GTSNPN and CDR2 SVGIG come from the germline V gene (reference sequence).

In this sample, this clonotype turned up a few times. V is TRBV7-9 and J is TRBJ1-1; D unclear. In germline, CDR1 is SEHNR, CDR2 FQNEAQ (reference sequence). The V end was cut by 0 bases, the J end by 1 base, with 6 bases between. The CDR3 extends over 14 amino acids. The DNA of the CDR3 is TGTGCCAGCAGCTTAGCGCTAGGGAACACTGAAGCTTTCTTT. Residues: CASSLALGNTEAFF.

Note on this clonotype: A read error may be the cause here, since a much bigger clone is one base away. This chain joins TRBV6-5 and TRBJ2-3; D not resolved. From germline, CDR1 is MNHEY and CDR2 SVGAGI. The CDR3 covers 12 residues. The CDR3 sequence is CTSSFPTDTQYF. CDR3 DNA: TGTACCAGCAGCTTCCCGACAGATACGCAGTATTTT.

This clonotype qualifies as medium-sized (0.01 to 0.1%). The chain couples TRBV6-6 to TRBJ2-1, with D tentatively TRBD2 (6 bases). The ends were cut back, 4 bases at V and 0 bases at J, with 13 bases in the middle. The CDR3 has 16 amino acids. From germline, CDR1 is MNHNY and CDR2 SVGAGI (reference sequence). The CDR3 is CASSSNSGGSYNEQFF. The DNA of the CDR3 is TGTGCCAGCAGTTCCAATAGCGGTGGCTCCTACAATGAGCAGTTCTTC.

This clonotype ranks as medium-sized. The DNA for the CDR3 is TGTGCCAGCAGTGAACGTCCGGGAGGGATATACGAGCAGTACTTC. It translates to CASSERPGGIYEQYF. V gene TRBV6-1 combines with J gene TRBJ2-7, with TRBD2 identical over 8 bases. The CDR3 spans 15 residues. Germline V gives CDR1 MNHNS, CDR2 SASEGT. With 2 bases clipped from V and 4 bases from J, the junction kept 7 bases outside the gene matches.

By sample share, this clonotype is medium-sized (0.01 to 0.1%). Written as DNA, the CDR3 is TGTGCCAGCAGTCGGACTAGCGGGAGCATGGATACGCAGTATTTT. Its protein is CASSRTSGSMDTQYF. The chain combines TRBV7-6 with TRBJ2-3, with 13 bases lining up with TRBD2. Per the germline V gene, CDR1 is SGHVS and CDR2 is FNYEAQ. The CDR3 sequence is 15 residues long. J gave up 6 bases and V 6 bases, and 6 bases lay outside the gene matches.

This rearrangement joins TRBV5-4 to TRBJ2-5, with 8 bases identical to TRBD2. The V gene's germline CDR1 is SGHNT and CDR2 YYREEE (reference sequence). This CDR3 comprises 16 residues. The V segment lost 3 bases and the J segment 5 bases; nucleotides outside the gene matches: 12. The CDR3 sequence: CASSSTGGAEWETQYF. The CDR3 nucleotides are TGTGCCAGCAGCTCAACCGGGGGGGCCGAATGGGAGACCCAGTACTTC. The variable domain in full, completed from reference TRBV5-4 and TRBJ2-5, reads ETGVTQSPTHLIKTRGQQVTLRCSSQSGHNTVSWYQQALGQGPQFIFQYYREEENGRGNFPPRFSGLQFPNYSSELNVNALELDDSALYLCASSSTGGAEWETQYFGPGTRLLVL.

By sample fraction, this clonotype is medium-sized. This sequence joins TRBV6-5 and TRBJ1-2; the D is unclear. There are 15 residues in the CDR3. The V end was cut by 7 bases, the J end by 0 bases, with 15 bases between. CDR1 is MNHEY, CDR2 SVGAGI, per germline. CDR3 loop: CASTARRTTNYGYTF. In DNA form, the CDR3 reads TGTGCCAGCACGGCTCGCAGGACCACTAACTATGGCTACACCTTC.

This clonotype is categorized as medium-sized (0.01 to 0.1%). The rearrangement uses TRBV6-2 or TRBV6-3 and TRBJ2-7, with 7 bases identical to TRBD1. J gave up 6 bases and V 6 bases, and 2 bases lay outside the gene matches. The CDR3 contains 11 residues. Germline CDR1 and CDR2: MNHEY and SVGEGT. CDR3 loop: CASRDRSEQYF. The CDR3 region has the DNA TGTGCCAGCAGGGACAGGTCCGAGCAGTACTTC.

This clonotype rates as medium-sized (0.01 to 0.1%). The rearrangement joins TRBV19 to TRBJ2-1, with 10 bases aligning to TRBD2. The CDR3 spans 17 residues. The germline V gene encodes CDR1 LNHDA and CDR2 SQIVND (reference sequence). Trimming at V came to 3 bases and at J to 8 bases, leaving 13 bases not matched to a gene. CDR3 bases: TGTGCCAGTAGTATGGTGGTAGCGGGGGGTAGGAGGGATGAGCAGTTCTTC. It encodes CASSMVVAGGRRDEQFF.

This clonotype is medium-sized by share. The chain joins TRBV6-2 or TRBV6-3 to TRBJ1-1, with 10 bases identical to TRBD1. The germline V gene has CDR1 MNHEY and CDR2 SVGEGT. The CDR3 has 15 amino acids. Losses at the gene ends were 4 bases for V and 1 base for J; bases not matched to a gene: 3. CDR3 nucleotides: TGTGCCAGCAGTTGGACAGGGGGGACGAACACTGAAGCTTTCTTT. Translated: CASSWTGGTNTEAFF.

This clonotype ranks as medium-sized. J is TRBJ2-5 and V is TRBV10-3; TRBD2 matches 11 bases. There are 14 residues in the CDR3. Trimming removed 7 bases from V and 4 bases from J; junction bases left unmatched: 5. Germline CDR1 and CDR2: ENHRY and SYGVKD. DNA of the CDR3: TGTGCCATCATGGATAGCGGGGGGGCAGAGACCCAGTACTTC. Translation: CAIMDSGGAETQYF.

Remarks on this clonotype: A much bigger clone sits one base away, suggesting this may be a read error. CDR3 sequence: CASSYSSTTVGETKYF. CDR3 DNA sequence: TGTGCCAGCAGTTACTCTTCGACGACCGTAGGGGAGACCAAGTACTTC. J is TRBJ2-5 and V is TRBV6-6; the D call may be TRBD1 or TRBD2 (5 bases each). The CDR3 is 16 amino acids. CDR1 MNHNY and CDR2 SVGAGI come from the germline V gene (reference sequence).

This clonotype showed up just a few times. The CDR3: CASSYQGGGVGAGPLGYEQYF. Here the CDR3 DNA reads TGTGCCAGCAGTTACCAGGGGGGAGGGGTCGGTGCGGGGCCTCTGGGGTACGAGCAGTACTTC. The chain recombines TRBV6-6 with TRBJ2-7, with D tentatively TRBD1 or TRBD2 (7 bases each). Germline V gene lookup returns CDR1 MNHNY and CDR2 SVGAGI (reference sequence). This CDR3 is 21 amino acids long. The V gene lost 2 bases and the J gene lost 4 bases, with 33 bases spanning the gap.